A selection of T cell receptor beta chains follows, all from one sample in a study of technical replicates of blood from several donors. Profiling relied on immunoSEQ multiplex PCR, and the TCRdb table lists in-frame clones only, not all of them. The table lists roughly 60,000 clones, roughly 90% of them singletons. The sequenced material came from PBMCs. The receptor set was obtained from a human donor in good health. Some clones in this sample may be carry-over from other donors' samples. Both conserved end residues are trimmed from each CDR3.

j_call v_call cdr3_aa
TRBJ2-1 TRBV2 ASSEITRAVQPNNEQF
TRBJ2-7 TRBV11-2 ASSGRGGEQY
TRBJ2-2 TRBV9 ASSVVSGHATGELF
TRBJ2-1 TRBV5-1 ASVPGTSGRHEQF
TRBJ1-1 TRBV7-8 ASSLGGPNTEAF
TRBJ1-1 TRBV7-8 ASRLERQGRNTEAF
TRBJ2-1 TRBV6-6 ASSYSGTVYNEQF
TRBJ2-5 TRBV29-1 SVVSTSGRTKTQY
TRBJ1-2 TRBV12-5 ASGSTGDGYT
TRBJ2-3 TRBV29-1 SVSERPADTQY
TRBJ2-7 TRBV7-2 ASSPRTGEPYEQY
TRBJ1-2 TRBV19 ASSTLPGAYGYT
TRBJ2-3 TRBV10-3 AIGTGGSTDTQY
TRBJ2-7 TRBV7-4 ASSSPGKQRATYEQY
TRBJ2-1 TRBV29-1 SVDSIQASSYNEQF
TRBJ1-2 TRBV29-1 SVEVGGAGYT
TRBJ1-3 TRBV9 ASSDGGVGGNTIY
TRBJ1-2 TRBV4-2 ASSQVATDPYGYT
TRBJ2-7 TRBV5-1 ASSLTGLLREQY
TRBJ2-7 TRBV10-3 AISVSSGSYEQY
TRBJ1-5 TRBV19 ASHRQGENQPQH
TRBJ2-2 TRBV18 ASSPRTPSDTGELF